This is a list of T cell receptor beta chains from one sample in a study of blood T cell repertoires in COVID-19. Clones were read by immunoSEQ multiplex PCR, and TCRdb kept only the in-frame ones, dropping some. The repertoire holds approximately 360,000 clones, with 88% as singletons. Sample: PBMCs or T cells enriched from blood (not recorded which). These receptors were obtained from a young woman with acute COVID-19. The CDR3 runs from the conserved cysteine through the conserved F or W. The D gene is left open where the match is weak. Expanded clones get a size class; other rows say once, few or many, or leave the size out.

j_call	d_call	v_call	clone_size	cdr3_nt	cdr3_aa
TRBJ2-3	TRBD2	TRBV5-4	NA	TGTGCCAGCAGCTTGTTCATGCTGGGACTAGAGGTCACAGATACGCAGTATTTT	CASSLFMLGLEVTDTQYF
TRBJ2-7	TRBD1	TRBV4-3	NA	TGCGCCAGCAGCCAGACATCGACCGGGACAGGTAATTCCTACGAGCAGTACTTC	CASSQTSTGTGNSYEQYF
TRBJ1-2	TRBD1	TRBV5-1	NA	TGCGCCACAACAACCGGGACAGGGATCTATGGCTACACCTTC	CATTTGTGIYGYTF
TRBJ1-1	NA	TRBV3-1/TRBV3-2	few	TGTGCCAGCAGCCAATTGGGGAGGAACACTGAAGCTTTCTTT	CASSQLGRNTEAFF
TRBJ2-7	NA	TRBV10-3	NA	TGTGCCGCCGGAGACTTTTCCTACGAGCAGTACTTC	CAAGDFSYEQYF
TRBJ2-3	NA	TRBV12-3/TRBV12-4	NA	TGTGCCAGCAGCACAACCGGGGATACGCAGTATTTT	CASSTTGDTQYF
TRBJ1-1	TRBD1	TRBV5-6	NA	TGTGCCAGCAGCCTCCAGGGGGTGATGAACACTGAAGCTTTCTTT	CASSLQGVMNTEAFF
TRBJ1-5	TRBD1	TRBV5-8	once	TGTGCCAGCAGCTCCGGGACAGCCTATCAGCCCCAGCATTTT	CASSSGTAYQPQHF
TRBJ2-5	NA	TRBV10-3	NA	TGTGCCACAAGAGGGGACTTGTCGTTGAGGACCCAGTACTTC	CATRGDLSLRTQYF
TRBJ1-1	NA	TRBV29-1	NA	TGCAGCGGAGAACAGGACACTGAAGCTTTCTTT	CSGEQDTEAFF
TRBJ2-1	NA	TRBV19	NA	TGTGCCAGTACCAGGGGAGAGGCCTACAATGAGCAGTTCTTC	CASTRGEAYNEQFF
TRBJ2-3	NA	TRBV2	NA	TGTGCCAGCAGTGACGGTCCAGATACGCAGTATTTT	CASSDGPDTQYF
TRBJ1-1	NA	TRBV7-8	NA	TGTGCCAGCAGCTTAAGTCGTTCGGACACTGAAGCTTTCTTT	CASSLSRSDTEAFF
TRBJ1-2	NA	TRBV9	NA	TGTGCCAGCAGGGAACAGGGCTGTGGCTACACCTTC	CASREQGCGYTF
TRBJ1-1	NA	TRBV15	NA	TGTGCCACCAGCAGAGATTTGAGTGAAGCTTTCTTT	CATSRDLSEAFF
TRBJ2-7	NA	TRBV3-1/TRBV3-2	once	TGTGCCAGCAGCCCACGGGAGAAGCACTACGAGCAGTACTTC	CASSPREKHYEQYF
TRBJ1-5	NA	TRBV7-6	few	TGTGCCAGCAGCTTAATGCAACCGGGATATAGCAATCAGCCCCAGCATTTT	CASSLMQPGYSNQPQHF
TRBJ1-3	TRBD1	TRBV30	NA	TGTGCCTGGAGTCCGACCCGACGAACAGGGGTTCGGAACACCATATATTTT	CAWSPTRRTGVRNTIYF
TRBJ1-2	TRBD1	TRBV2	few	TGTGCCAGCCAGGGGGAAATATATGGCTACACCTTC	CASQGEIYGYTF
TRBJ1-1	NA	TRBV5-1	NA	TGCGCCAGCAGCCCGGAGGTCCCGGGTCACCGGAACACTGAAGCTTTCTTT	CASSPEVPGHRNTEAFF
TRBJ2-1	TRBD1	TRBV2	NA	TGTGCCAGCAGTGGGTTACAGGGGAGCTCCTACAATGAGCAGTTCTTC	CASSGLQGSSYNEQFF
TRBJ2-2	TRBD2	TRBV7-3	NA	TGTGCCAGCAGCAGCGGGATCGGGGAGCTGTTTTTT	CASSSGIGELFF
TRBJ2-2	NA	TRBV7-8	NA	TGTGCCAGCAGCTTAATCAGGACCGGGGAGCTGTTTTTT	CASSLIRTGELFF
TRBJ2-4	TRBD2	TRBV3-1/TRBV3-2	few	TGTGCCAGCAGCCCTAGCGGGGGGCAGGACATTCAGTACTTC	CASSPSGGQDIQYF
TRBJ2-7	TRBD1	TRBV25-1	NA	TGTGCCAGCAACCGGGACAGCTCCTACGAGCAGTACTTC	CASNRDSSYEQYF
TRBJ2-6	TRBD1	TRBV18	NA	TGTGCCAGCTCATCTGCCTCGGGACAGGGACCATCTGGGGCCAACGTCCTGACTTTC	CASSSASGQGPSGANVLTF
TRBJ1-1	NA	TRBV2	once	TGTGCCAGCAGTGAAGGCGGATTGAACACTGAAGCTTTCTTT	CASSEGGLNTEAFF
TRBJ2-2	NA	TRBV2	NA	TGTGCCAGCAACCGAGTAAACACCGGGGAGCTGTTTTTT	CASNRVNTGELFF
TRBJ2-7	NA	TRBV7-9	NA	TGTGCCAGCAGCTCCCCCCCACGGGTCTACGAGCAGTACTTC	CASSSPPRVYEQYF
TRBJ1-1	NA	TRBV7-9	NA	TGTGCCAGCAACCCGGACGGAGGATTTGATGCTTTCTTT	CASNPDGGFDAFF
TRBJ2-7	TRBD2	TRBV5-1	NA	TGCGCCAGCAGCCCTATAGCGGGGGGTTACTACGAGCAGTACTTC	CASSPIAGGYYEQYF
TRBJ1-5	NA	TRBV11-3	NA	TGTGCCAGCACCAGAGCCCGGGCGAGGGATCAGCCCCAGCATTTT	CASTRARARDQPQHF
TRBJ1-6	NA	TRBV4-1	NA	TGCGCCAGCAGCCAAGCGGGTAGTTATAATTCACCCCTCCACTTT	CASSQAGSYNSPLHF
TRBJ1-4	TRBD1	TRBV5-1	NA	TGCGCCAGCAGCAAGGGGGAATTATCTGCAGGGGGTGAAAAACTGTTTTTT	CASSKGELSAGGEKLFF
TRBJ2-1	TRBD1	TRBV5-1	NA	TGCGCCAGCAGCCCGGGACAGGGTTCCTACAATGAGCAGTTCTTC	CASSPGQGSYNEQFF
TRBJ1-2	NA	TRBV7-6	NA	TGTGCCAGCAGCTTAGCGCTCGTAGGAGGTGGCTACACCTTC	CASSLALVGGGYTF
TRBJ1-2	TRBD1	TRBV25-1	NA	TGTGCCAGTCGCACAGGGGGCTCAGGCTACACCTTC	CASRTGGSGYTF
TRBJ2-7	NA	TRBV9	few	TGTGCCAGCAGCGTACGGGATGACGAGCAGTACTTC	CASSVRDDEQYF
TRBJ1-1	NA	TRBV19	NA	TGTGCCTCCCAGAGGGCAGTATGGGCCACTGAAGCTTTCTTT	CASQRAVWATEAFF
TRBJ2-3	NA	TRBV5-1	NA	TGCGCCAGCAGCTTGGGGTCAGGCGTCACAGATACGCAGTATTTT	CASSLGSGVTDTQYF
TRBJ1-5	NA	TRBV30	NA	TGTGCCTGGAGTGTAGGCAGGTCCTTCCCGGTGAGCAATCAGCCCCAGCATTTT	CAWSVGRSFPVSNQPQHF
TRBJ1-1	NA	TRBV30	NA	TGTGCCTGGAGGCGTGTTCGGACGGGGGAGGCTGAAGCTTTCTTT	CAWRRVRTGEAEAFF
TRBJ2-1	NA	TRBV29-1	NA	TGCAGCGTCAGGGTAACGGAGAATGAGCAGTTCTTC	CSVRVTENEQFF
TRBJ1-2	TRBD1	TRBV27	once	TGTGCCAGCACCCCGGGGCAGGGGGCTTCAATCTATGGCTACACCTTC	CASTPGQGASIYGYTF
TRBJ2-1	NA	TRBV5-5	NA	TGTGCCAGCAGCTTGGGGCAGGGGTACAATGAGCAGTTCTTC	CASSLGQGYNEQFF
TRBJ1-2	TRBD1	TRBV30	NA	TGTGCCTGGAGGGAGACAGGGGCGGCTGGCTACACCTTC	CAWRETGAAGYTF
TRBJ2-7	NA	TRBV5-6	NA	TGTGCCAGCAGCTTGGCCGGGCAGGGGACCTACGAGCAGTACTTC	CASSLAGQGTYEQYF